These T cell receptor beta chains were read from a single sample in a study of cytomegalovirus exposure and HLA in healthy donors. The table came from immunoSEQ multiplex PCR; TCRdb's copy has only in-frame clones and leaves some out. Of 200,000 to 250,000 clones detected, 60% to 80% appear once; the ten largest clones hold around 2%. Sequencing was done on a sample of PBMCs. These receptor sequences come from a man between 18 and 29 years old in good health and CMV-seronegative. Both conserved end residues are part of each CDR3. The order of the fields is V gene, D gene, J gene, clone size, CDR3 DNA, CDR3 protein. D genes are given only for firm matches. Not all rows give a size; the values are once, few, many and, for expanded clones, a class.

TRBV4-3	.	TRBJ2-5	.	TGCGCCAGCAGCCAAGAATGGCGGGATTACCAAGAGACCCAGTACTTC	CASSQEWRDYQETQYF
TRBV27	TRBD1	TRBJ2-7	once	TGTGCCAGCAGTTTGGACAGGAGGACCTACGAGCAGTACTTC	CASSLDRRTYEQYF
TRBV5-1	.	TRBJ2-5	.	TGCGCCAGCAGCTTGATCCGGGGAGGGGGGCAAGAGACCCAGTACTTC	CASSLIRGGGQETQYF
TRBV14	.	TRBJ1-2	few	TGTGCCAGCAGCCAAGTTGCAGGGGTTGACTATGGCTACACCTTC	CASSQVAGVDYGYTF
TRBV7-8	TRBD1	TRBJ2-7	.	TGTGCCAGCAGCGCCGACAGGGGGGCCTACGAGCAGTACTTC	CASSADRGAYEQYF
TRBV19	TRBD2	TRBJ2-5	.	TGTGCCAGTAGTATAACTAGCGGGGTCCGGGAGACCCAGTACTTC	CASSITSGVRETQYF
TRBV4-2	.	TRBJ1-5	.	TGTGCCAGCAGCCAAGATCAGGGGAACGATCAGCCCCAGCATTTT	CASSQDQGNDQPQHF
TRBV6-5	TRBD1	TRBJ2-7	.	TGTGCCAGCAGTTACGTAGGGACAGGGGGCAACGAGCAGTACTTC	CASSYVGTGGNEQYF
TRBV18	.	TRBJ2-2	once	TGTGCCAGCTCACCACCTACGGACAGTAACACCGGGGAGCTGTTTTTT	CASSPPTDSNTGELFF
TRBV7-9	.	TRBJ1-2	.	TGTTCCAGCAGCTTAGGGCAGCCGGGATATGGCTACACCTTC	CSSSLGQPGYGYTF
TRBV30	TRBD1	TRBJ1-5	.	TGTGCCTGGAGTGTAGGACAGGGTGAACAGCCCCAGCATTTT	CAWSVGQGEQPQHF
TRBV9	TRBD2	TRBJ2-5	.	TGTGCCAGCAGCGTATCAGGACTAGCGGGGGCCTACCAAGAGACCCAGTACTTC	CASSVSGLAGAYQETQYF
TRBV15	TRBD2	TRBJ2-3	.	TGTGCCACCAGCAGAGAGGCACTAGCGGGAAACACAGATACGCAGTATTTT	CATSREALAGNTDTQYF
TRBV9	.	TRBJ2-1	.	TGTGCCAGCAGCGTAGCTACGACTAGTCGGAGTGAGCAGTTCTTC	CASSVATTSRSEQFF
TRBV30	.	TRBJ1-1	.	TGTGCCTGGAGTCTAGCGCAATGGAACACTGAAGCTTTCTTT	CAWSLAQWNTEAFF
TRBV28	TRBD1	TRBJ1-3	.	TGTGCCAGCAGGCCGGGACAGGGGGATTACACCATATATTTT	CASRPGQGDYTIYF
TRBV6-6	.	TRBJ2-5	few	TGTGCCAGCACCAATCGAGGGTACGAGACCCAGTACTTC	CASTNRGYETQYF
TRBV10-3	.	TRBJ2-3	.	TGTGCCATCAGTGAGTCGACTGGGACAGATACGCAGTATTTT	CAISESTGTDTQYF
TRBV7-7	.	TRBJ2-1	few	TGTGCTAGCAGCTCCCGGGTTGGGAATGAGCAGTTCTTC	CASSSRVGNEQFF
TRBV10-3	.	TRBJ1-6	.	TGTGCCATCACCCCTTTAAATAATTCACCCCTCCACTTT	CAITPLNNSPLHF
TRBV19	TRBD2	TRBJ2-3	.	TGTGCCAGTAGTATCGTCGCGGGAGAGACAGATACGCAGTATTTT	CASSIVAGETDTQYF
TRBV30	TRBD2	TRBJ2-2	.	TGTGCCTGGATAGAAGCGGGAACCGGGGAGCTGTTTTTT	CAWIEAGTGELFF
TRBV6-1	TRBD1	TRBJ2-7	.	TGTGCCAGCAGTGTCGGGACAGGGGGCCCGGGTGAGCAGTACTTC	CASSVGTGGPGEQYF
TRBV5-1	.	TRBJ2-6	.	TGCGCCAGCAGCTCAAATAGACACCGCTCTGGGGCCAACGTCCTGACTTTC	CASSSNRHRSGANVLTF
TRBV28	TRBD1	TRBJ1-2	.	TGTGCCAGCAGTTATACCGGGACAGGGGACGACTATGGCTACACCTTC	CASSYTGTGDDYGYTF
TRBV4-3	.	TRBJ2-2	.	TGCGCCAGCAGCCGCACGGGGGTTAGTCGCGGGGAGCTGTTTTTT	CASSRTGVSRGELFF
TRBV28	.	TRBJ2-5	.	TGTGCCAGCAGTGGGCAGGGGAGGGGGGGAGAGACCCAGTACTTC	CASSGQGRGGETQYF
TRBV10-3	.	TRBJ1-2	.	TGTGCCATCAGTGAATCCGGGGCTAACTATGGCTACACCTTC	CAISESGANYGYTF
TRBV19	TRBD1	TRBJ1-4	.	TGTGCCAGTAGCGCTCTCCGGGACAGCTATAATGAAAAACTGTTTTTT	CASSALRDSYNEKLFF
TRBV27	.	TRBJ1-3	.	TGTGCCAGCAGTTTATATGGAGATACTGGAAACACCATATATTTT	CASSLYGDTGNTIYF
TRBV19	.	TRBJ1-6	.	TGTGCCAGTAGTATAGGCGTGGCCGGGGATTCACCCCTCCACTTT	CASSIGVAGDSPLHF